This T cell receptor beta chain was captured by sequencing in a study of T cells in Graves' hyperthyroidism and ophthalmopathy. The source material, RNA transcripts, was used to amplify TCR beta CDR3 regions. RT-PCR in the first round (using the HTBI primer set) targeted the TCR CDR3. TCRdb analysed the multiplex PCR reads with MiXCR anew, one entry per CDR3 protein. The table includes some 250,000 distinct CDR3 sequences, roughly 14% detected once. This clonotype was counted at least ten times. The origin of this receptor is a woman aged 40-49 years with Graves' hyperthyroidism that later progressed to Graves' ophthalmopathy. Sequenced material: blood.

The CDR3 bases are TGCGCCAGCAGCCAACATCCCACAGGGTCTAATTCACCCCTCCACTTT. Its protein product is CASSQHPTGSNSPLHF. V and J are TRBV4-1 and TRBJ1-6; D might be TRBD1 (6 bases). CDR1 MGHRA and CDR2 YSYEKL come from the germline V gene. This CDR3 region has 16 residues. Trimming pared 2 bases from V and 6 bases from J, leaving 14 bases between.